This TCR beta chain was obtained from a study of blood T cell repertoires in COVID-19. Produced via immunoSEQ multiplex PCR; TCRdb's table is partial and in-frame only. The repertoire consists of approximately 210,000 clones, with 70% to 90% occurring once and the leading ten covering 0.72%. The source material was peripheral blood. The TCR originated in a man aged 35-49 years with acute or convalescent COVID-19.

CDR3 amino acids: CASTVPGLAGGRNEQFF. As DNA, the CDR3 is TGTGCCAGTACCGTCCCGGGACTAGCGGGGGGCCGGAATGAGCAGTTCTTC. This chain connects TRBV19 to TRBJ2-1; 15 nucleotides line up with TRBD2. The V gene end was trimmed by 7 bases and the J gene end by 7 bases; junction bases not matched to a gene: 11. The CDR3 is 17 amino acids. Looked up from germline, CDR1 is LNHDA and CDR2 is SQIVND (reference sequence). Variable domain in full (rest from reference TRBV19 and TRBJ2-1): DGGITQSPKYLFRKEGQNVTLSCEQNLNHDAMYWYRQDPGQGLRLIYYSQIVNDFQKGDIAEGYSVSREKKESFPLTVTSAQKNPTAFYLCASTVPGLAGGRNEQFFGPGTRLTVL.